The rows below give T cell receptor beta chains drawn from one sample of a study of cytomegalovirus exposure and HLA in healthy donors. Only in-frame clones appear in the TCRdb table, and some are missing; sequencing was by immunoSEQ multiplex PCR. The table records about 160,000 clones, 84% of them present only once. The sequenced material came from PBMCs. These receptors came from a man aged 25 to 40 in good health and CMV-seropositive. Both conserved end residues are part of each CDR3.

j_gene | v_gene | CDR3aa
TRBJ2-2 | TRBV19 | CASSTRTGETGELFF
TRBJ2-5 | TRBV30 | CAWRSGRGYGETQYF
TRBJ1-4 | TRBV5-1 | CASSQGTGNEKLFF
TRBJ1-2 | TRBV4-1 | CASSQKTRTDYGYTF
TRBJ1-1 | TRBV27 | CASSLFDRVNTEAFF
TRBJ1-1 | TRBV12-5 | CASGLHHRGETEAFF
TRBJ2-5 | TRBV4-2 | CASSQGINEETQYF
TRBJ2-7 | TRBV19 | CASSPPGYEQYF
TRBJ2-7 | TRBV7-7 | CASSLSQGTNEQYF
TRBJ2-3 | TRBV7-3 | CASSLTSGLHTDTQYF
TRBJ2-2 | TRBV7-9 | CASTPGTANTGELFF
TRBJ1-1 | TRBV12-2 | CASRFTTGELTEAFF
TRBJ1-4 | TRBV7-6 | CASSLGPSREGLFF
TRBJ2-2 | TRBV7-9 | CASSPIASGGSTGELFF
TRBJ1-2 | TRBV5-1 | CASSPRGGLYGYTF
TRBJ2-3 | TRBV6-6 | CASNPKSTDTQYF
TRBJ1-1 | TRBV10-1 | CASSESMIGRIGRRQAIANTEAFF
TRBJ2-7 | TRBV28 | CASRMGRGQDEQYF
TRBJ2-5 | TRBV6-6 | CASSRGQETQYF
TRBJ2-2 | TRBV7-7 | CASSLGRDTGELFF
TRBJ2-3 | TRBV7-2 | CASDRAGQGAWEQYF
TRBJ1-2 | TRBV5-5 | CASSDAHRGKGYGYTF
TRBJ1-1 | TRBV5-8 | CASSLNGVMGAFF
TRBJ2-7 | TRBV19 | CASSTRGTSGSSYEQYF
TRBJ1-2 | TRBV27 | CASSLGGADGYTF
TRBJ1-2 | TRBV28 | CASSLGQGSGYTF
TRBJ1-5 | TRBV7-8 | CASSLDTGGYQPQHF
TRBJ2-2 | TRBV10-3 | CAISDKPSGGNTGELFF
TRBJ2-5 | TRBV5-4 | CASSLWELQETQYF
TRBJ2-3 | TRBV9 | CASSVIDRGYTDTQYF
TRBJ1-1 | TRBV19 | CASGTGDTEAFF
TRBJ1-6 | TRBV6-5 | CASVGQLNSPLHF
TRBJ2-3 | TRBV6-4 | CASSPSGLAGADTQYF
TRBJ2-7 | TRBV28 | CASSRGLVYEQYF
TRBJ2-1 | TRBV14 | CASSQGGPYNEQFF
TRBJ2-1 | TRBV7-2 | CASSFDSTSYNEQFF
TRBJ2-5 | TRBV19 | CASRGPGLAGGQETQYF
TRBJ1-2 | TRBV5-1 | CASSLDDSYYGYTF
TRBJ1-1 | TRBV28 | CASSWGRGRAEAFF